This T cell receptor beta chain was sequenced in a study of blood T cell repertoires in COVID-19. About the study: Sites in the United States, Italy and Spain provided acute and convalescent COVID-19 samples. The cDNA or gDNA used as material had been derived from T cells, B-cell-depleted T cells, or PBMCs.

In the authors' workflow: Counts of nucleated cells, estimated from reference gene primer amplification, were obtained. The protocol was immunoSEQ multiplex PCR, while the TCRdb copy is restricted to in-frame clones and leaves out a portion. Clone size and the V and J calls come from that table; the DNA yielded D and trimming. The sample holds 200,000 or so clones; about 79% are singletons and the top ten take about 12%. This CDR3 has 16 residues. Germline CDR1 and CDR2: KGHDR and SFDVKD. The V end lost 0 bases, the J end lost 1 base, and 12 bases lay between the germline ends. The source material was peripheral blood. The TCR comes from a human donor in a cohort sampled during active COVID-19. The chain employs TRBV24-1 and TRBJ2-7; D is ambiguous. This CDR3 is CATSDLPPILSYEQYF. The CDR3 coding sequence is TGTGCCACCAGTGATTTGCCCCCCATACTTTCCTACGAGCAGTACTTC.